Here is one T cell receptor beta chain with its context. The specificity of this receptor is unknown. Per-base quality was not reported, and no clone a single base away is much larger than it. This sample's time point label indicates: newly diagnosed GD, antithyroid drugs for less than 3 months. For both TCR sequencing and RNA sequencing, RNA was extracted from PBMCs in TRIzol. The diagnosis of Graves' disease was made according to American Thyroid Association guidelines. Recruitment of patients was carried out at an endocrinology department in Xi'an, China. Each patient gave approximately 10 milliliters of peripheral blood, collected in an EDTA anticoagulant tube. Ficoll Paque Plus density gradient separation was used to isolate PBMCs, and no further T cell sorting was performed. RNA quality was checked with an Agilent 2100 Bioanalyzer and agarose gel, and concentration with a NanoDrop 2000. These data originate in a study of regulatory T cells in long-lasting Graves disease (TCRdb year 2021). General notes on the study: Patients with newly diagnosed Graves' disease had been on antithyroid drugs for under 3 months. Patients with persistent Graves' disease were compared with patients with newly diagnosed Graves' disease using TCR sequencing and RNA sequencing of peripheral blood. The study took place in China and was registered as a clinical trial. A total of around 35 samples underwent TCR sequencing: about 13 from persistent and approximately 20 from newly diagnosed Graves' disease patients. Broad study findings and their caveats: More public clonotypes were shared among persistent patients (around 3,000) than among newly diagnosed patients (roughly 1,000). The small sample size was acknowledged by the authors as a limitation that may reduce accuracy. Peripheral blood alone was examined, since thyroid tissue, which constituted the primary lesion, could not be accessed. TRBV28, TRBJ1-2 and TRBJ2-5 were preferentially used in persistent disease, while TRBV20-1 and TRBJ2-1 were favored in newly diagnosed disease. Compared with newly diagnosed patients, persistent Graves' disease patients had lower TCR Shannon entropy and fewer highly expanded clones, which suggests clonal expansion. Only the TCR beta chain was sequenced and analyzed.

V lost 3 bases and J lost 5 bases; the stretch between them is 13 bases long. The CDR3 holds 14 amino acids from the cysteine to the phenylalanine. Only CDR3 DNA is held: 42 bases, read in frame from base 1. Receptor amplification or capture employed multiplex PCR. The reads were generated on an Illumina HiSeq 4000. iRepertoire HTBI primers and Arm-PCR amplification of CDR3 regions were used to construct TCR beta libraries. PCR products were gel purified before sequencing. The paper's data handling went like this. Across samples, 62 TRBV and 15 or so TRBJ segments were identified and used for gene usage analysis of CDR3 amino acid clonotypes. COPE and FqMerger were used to merge filtered high-quality paired reads into contigs. Contigs were aligned with BLAST to IMGT TRBV, TRBD and TRBJ reference genes, and CDR3 was defined per IMGT. Clonotypes above 0.1% frequency were classified as highly expanded clones. Shannon entropy served as the measure of repertoire diversity, while the Gini coefficient captured V-J evenness. Public clonotypes were defined as clonotypes shared by more than one individual. TCRdb reprocessing: public reads trimmed at Q25 with fastp, clones called with MiXCR, in-frame beta chains kept. CDR3 protein sequences are deduplicated, and each keeps its most common genes and DNA. TCRdb, rather than the study authors, made the V and J calls. The sample yields roughly 440,000 distinct CDR3 sequences; over 15% were counted once. Of the sample, around 23% is held by the ten largest clones.

This sample was shared with a second study, whose subject was T cells in Graves' hyperthyroidism and ophthalmopathy. The second paper further reports: Graves' hyperthyroidism was defined as stable when no progression to ophthalmopathy occurred over 18 months of follow-up. Hyperthyroidism patients were newly diagnosed, had a disease duration of under 2 months, and were aged 18 to 65 years. Any patient with an uncontrolled infection, another autoimmune disease, pregnancy or lactation was excluded. Clinical symptoms, serum thyroxine and TRAb, thyroid ultrasound, and orbital computed tomography formed the basis for the diagnoses. A first-round RT-PCR of the TCR CDR3 used the HTBI primer set with the Qiagen OneStep RT-PCR kit. Most expanded thyroid clonotypes (frequency above 0.001) were also detected in blood, a finding suggesting that blood repertoires may reflect thyroid immune responses. A 13 V-J signature model separated ophthalmopathy from stable hyperthyroidism, with roughly 88% sensitivity and roughly 84% specificity in cross-validation and 80%/75% in testing. During validation, the model predicted progression to ophthalmopathy a median of around 7 months ahead of onset, with approximately 71% sensitivity and 72% to 80% specificity. A discovery cohort of 95 to 100 patients, 43 with Graves' ophthalmopathy and approximately 60 with stable Graves' hyperthyroidism, was used to find distinguishing TCR V-J signatures. Prospective prediction of ophthalmopathy was tested in an independent validation cohort consisting of fewer than 20 hyperthyroidism patients and around 16 patients who later progressed to ophthalmopathy. The roughly 94 discovery patients were randomly split 7:3 into training and test sets. The study also compared thyroid tissue and blood T-cell repertoires from a handful of Graves' hyperthyroidism patients. Once sampling was done, hyperthyroidism patients were given methimazole at a starting dose of 30 mg daily, whereas ophthalmopathy patients were given high-dose intravenous methylprednisolone. The libraries were constructed in a second round of multiplex PCR and then size-selected and purified. Libraries were sequenced paired-end with 100 bp reads on an Illumina HiSeq2000. SOAPnuke was used to process the raw data, removing reads that contained adapters or uncalled bases, had a mean Phred below 15, or lacked an exact match to the constant primer or identifier. COPE v1.2.5 was used to merge the high-quality paired reads, and each unique nucleotide sequence was defined as a clonotype. Clonotypes were aligned to IMGT TRBV, TRBD and TRBJ reference segments using MiTCR v1.1. The analysis was restricted to V-J combinations with a frequency above 0.0001, which together covered 99.2% of the repertoires. The TCS score was defined as the ratio of F50 (clonal expansion) to E x V (chaos), calculated using BLOSUM62-based TCRdist between CDR3 peptides within each V-J. Welch's t-statistics and random forest reduced 500 to 650 V-J features to roughly 13, which were used in a naive Bayes classifier (R e1071). No statistical method was used to fix the sample size in advance, and group allocation was not hidden from the investigators. TCR Vbeta CDR3 sequencing of approximately 140 peripheral blood samples (around 45 ophthalmopathy, 75 to 85 hyperthyroidism and 17 progressor patients) is reported in the paper.

Material: peripheral blood mononuclear cells (PBMCs), obtained at new diagnosis, from a patient treated with antithyroid drugs. Recombination joined TRBV12-3 or TRBV12-4 with TRBJ1-1; the D segment cannot be called with confidence. The clonotype was recovered from a woman between 18 and 30 years old with Graves disease. Donor details come from another sample of the same person, matched by shared clones. CDR3 region: CASSFMGGGTEAFF. The DNA reads as follows: TGTGCCAGCAGTTTTATGGGTGGTGGGACTGAAGCTTTCTTT.